Listed here are 12 T cell receptor beta chains from one sample, sequenced in a study of T cell repertoires in cytomegalovirus infection. Their antigens remain unidentified. TCRdb re-analysed the reads in MiXCR, keeping a single row per CDR3 protein. Of some 100,000 distinct CDR3 sequences in the sample, about 30% were seen once. The starting material was CD8+ T cells from cultured PBMCs, obtained from culture after CMV antigen stimulation. These TCRs come from a human donor in good health (CMV status not recorded). Some clones in this sample may be carry-over from other donors' samples.

The V call is TRBV9, the J call TRBJ2-4; 8 nucleotides match TRBD2. This CDR3 spans 15 amino acids. Germline V gives CDR1 SGDLS, CDR2 YYNGEE. V trimming: 2 bases; J trimming: 7 bases; junction bases outside the gene matches: 8. The CDR3 here is CASSVSGGGENIQYF. The CDR3 DNA is TGTGCCAGCAGCGTTTCCGGGGGGGGCGAGAACATTCAGTACTTC.

This clonotype was counted a few times. The rearrangement links TRBV6-5 to TRBJ2-7; D gene uncertain. Trimming left V 4 bases short and J 3 bases short, with 13 bases between. Germline lookup yields CDR1 MNHEY and CDR2 SVGAGI. The CDR3 extends over 14 amino acids. The CDR3 region has the DNA TGTGCCAGCAGTTCCCGGTACAGAGACTACGAGCAGTACTTC. Translating gives CASSSRYRDYEQYF.

The genes are TRBV12-3 or TRBV12-4 and TRBJ2-7; 8 bases align to TRBD1. The V gene end was trimmed by 0 bases and the J gene end by 3 bases; junction bases not matched to a gene: 1. The CDR3 has 14 residues. CDR3: CASSLAGQDYEQYF. As DNA, the CDR3 is TGTGCCAGCAGTTTAGCGGGACAGGACTACGAGCAGTACTTC.

The gene calls are TRBV29-1 and TRBJ2-7; D is ambiguous. CDR3 length equals 11 residues. Trimming removed 5 bases from V and 6 bases from J, with 11 bases in between. Per germline, CDR1 SQVTM and CDR2 ANQGSEA. DNA of the CDR3: TGCAGCGTTCTAGGGTCAGGCGAGCAGTACTTC. It is translated as CSVLGSGEQYF.

This clonotype was detected ten times or more. The J gene is TRBJ1-2, the V gene TRBV7-2; D is perhaps TRBD1 (6 bases). The germline V gene has CDR1 SGHTA and CDR2 FQGNSA. The CDR3 loop spans 16 amino acids. V was shortened by 5 bases and J by 0 bases, with 16 bases between the two germline ends. The CDR3 nucleotides are TGTGCCAGCAGCCCAGCCCCGGGACAAACTAACTATGGCTACACCTTC. Its protein is CASSPAPGQTNYGYTF.

The sample holds a few counts of this clonotype. This sequence joins TRBV7-9 and TRBJ1-1; 9 bases line up with TRBD1. J gave up 5 bases and V 5 bases, and 12 bases lay outside the gene matches. This CDR3 is 16 amino acids long. From germline, CDR1 is SEHNR and CDR2 FQNEAQ (reference sequence). CDR3 sequence reads: CASSPRDREFGTEAFF. The CDR3 bases are TGTGCCAGCAGCCCGCGGGACAGGGAGTTTGGTACTGAAGCTTTCTTT.

This chain joins TRBV12-3 or TRBV12-4 and TRBJ2-1; D unclear. Trimming shortened V by 0 bases and J by 10 bases, and 10 bases separated the two germline ends. The CDR3 is made up of 13 amino acids. CDR3 sequence: CASSLASWVEQFF. CDR3 DNA: TGTGCCAGCAGTTTAGCATCCTGGGTAGAGCAGTTCTTC.

The rearrangement joins TRBV11-2 to TRBJ2-7; no clear D. This CDR3 spans 15 amino acids. The ends were cut back, 1 base at V and 2 bases at J, with 12 bases in the middle. Per the germline V gene, CDR1 is SGHAT and CDR2 is FQNNGV. In DNA, the CDR3 is TGTGCCAGCAGCTTAGGCGTCAGCGTCACCTACGAGCAGTACTTC. It encodes CASSLGVSVTYEQYF.

This chain uses TRBV7-9 with TRBJ2-7, with 9 bases lining up with TRBD1. Germline V lookup: CDR1 SEHNR, CDR2 FQNEAQ (reference sequence). The CDR3 loop spans 14 amino acids. V lost 5 bases to trimming and J lost 5 bases; unmatched junction nucleotides: 7. DNA for the CDR3: TGTGCCAGCAGCGGGGACAGGGTAGGGAACGAGCAGTACTTC. Translation: CASSGDRVGNEQYF. The full variable domain, its missing parts supplied by reference TRBV7-9 and TRBJ2-7, is DTGVSQNPRHKITKRGQNVTFRCDPISEHNRLYWYRQTLGQGPEFLTYFQNEAQLEKSRLLSDRFSAERPKGSFSTLEIQRTEQGDSAMYLCASSGDRVGNEQYFGPGTRLTVT.

The chain combines TRBV7-9 with TRBJ2-1, with D maybe TRBD1 (6 bases). V dropped 2 bases and J dropped 3 bases, with 11 bases sitting between them. This CDR3 has 15 residues. Germline values: CDR1 SEHNR, CDR2 FQNEAQ (reference sequence). The CDR3 is CASSLFLDSYNEQFF. The CDR3 nucleotides are TGTGCCAGCAGCTTATTTTTGGACAGCTACAATGAGCAGTTCTTC. Drawing the rest from reference TRBV7-9 and TRBJ2-1, the complete variable domain is DTGVSQNPRHKITKRGQNVTFRCDPISEHNRLYWYRQTLGQGPEFLTYFQNEAQLEKSRLLSDRFSAERPKGSFSTLEIQRTEQGDSAMYLCASSLFLDSYNEQFFGPGTRLTVL.

This rearrangement joins TRBV5-5 to TRBJ2-7; 10 bases are a match to TRBD1. CDR3 length: 14 amino acids. Germline V CDR1 and CDR2: SGHKS, YYEKEE (reference sequence). Trimming at V came to 2 bases and at J to 4 bases, leaving 3 bases not matched to a gene. This CDR3 reads CASSFDRGLYEQYF. The CDR3, as DNA: TGTGCCAGCAGCTTCGACAGGGGGCTGTACGAGCAGTACTTC.

This clonotype showed up just a few times. The rearrangement links TRBV7-9 to TRBJ1-1; D call uncertain. This CDR3 is built from 15 residues. Trimming removed 5 bases from V and 0 bases from J, with 13 bases in between. CDR1 SEHNR and CDR2 FQNEAQ come from the germline V gene (reference sequence). The CDR3 reads CASSEPGLLNTEAFF. The DNA for the CDR3 is TGTGCCAGCAGCGAGCCAGGCCTCTTGAACACTGAAGCTTTCTTT. Full variable domain (rest looked up from reference TRBV7-9 and TRBJ1-1): DTGVSQNPRHKITKRGQNVTFRCDPISEHNRLYWYRQTLGQGPEFLTYFQNEAQLEKSRLLSDRFSAERPKGSFSTLEIQRTEQGDSAMYLCASSEPGLLNTEAFFGQGTRLTVV.